The rows below give T cell receptor beta chains drawn from one sample of a study of HIV-infected patients and healthy controls. Each CDR3 protein gets one entry after TCRdb re-called the 5' RACE reads with MiXCR. The sample yields 4,000 to 4,500 distinct CDR3 sequences, 7.5% to 10% seen once. The specimen was blood, collected during antiretroviral therapy. The receptor set was obtained from an adult with HIV infection. Each CDR3 is given with its conserved first and last residue. D genes are given only for firm matches. Not all rows give a size; the values are once, few, many and, for expanded clones, a class.

TRBJ2-7,.,TRBV11-1,medium-sized,TGTGCCAGCAGCCCAGAGGGAAACGGGTACGAGCAGTACTTC,CASSPEGNGYEQYF
TRBJ2-1,.,TRBV19,few,TGTGCCAGTAGTCCCTGGGACCTGCCTGCGGGTGAGCAGTTCTTC,CASSPWDLPAGEQFF
TRBJ1-1,.,TRBV12-3/TRBV12-4,medium-sized,TGTGCCAGCAGTCAATCTCTCGAAAGGGGCATAACTGAAGCTTTCTTT,CASSQSLERGITEAFF
TRBJ2-3,.,TRBV2,medium-sized,TGTGCCAGCAGTGCCCCCCTAGCGCCAGATACGCAGTATTTT,CASSAPLAPDTQYF
TRBJ1-1,.,TRBV13,medium-sized,TGTGCCAGCAGGCTTGGTCCTGAAGCTTTCTTT,CASRLGPEAFF
TRBJ1-3,.,TRBV5-5,.,TGTGCCAGCACCATTGGGGGGGCTGGAAACACCATATATTTT,CASTIGGAGNTIYF
TRBJ1-6,.,TRBV7-9,many,TGTGCCAGCAGTGCTCCCGAAGAGGGTAATTCACCCCTCCACTTT,CASSAPEEGNSPLHF
TRBJ1-4,.,TRBV12-5,many,TGTGCTAGTGGCCCGGGGGGGGCTAATGAAAAACTGTTTTTT,CASGPGGANEKLFF
TRBJ2-3,.,TRBV7-9,.,TGTGCCAGCAGCCCCTGGGGGGGGCCCGCTCATACGCAGTATTTT,CASSPWGGPAHTQYF
TRBJ2-4,TRBD2,TRBV3-1,many,TGTGCCAGCAGCCTACTAGCGGAAAACATTCAGTACTTC,CASSLLAENIQYF
TRBJ2-7,TRBD2,TRBV5-1,.,TGCGCCAGCAGCCCCGGGACTAGCAGTATCTTCATCGAGCAGTACTTC,CASSPGTSSIFIEQYF
TRBJ2-7,TRBD2,TRBV4-3,.,TGCGCCAGCAGCCCAGGCCGGGGCAGCGGGGGATCATACGAGCAGTACTTC,CASSPGRGSGGSYEQYF
TRBJ2-5,.,TRBV27,many,TGTGCCACCCGGCCCAGGGTGGGAGAGACCCAGTACTTC,CATRPRVGETQYF
TRBJ1-6,.,TRBV6-2/TRBV6-3,many,TGTGCCAGCAGGACCCTAGAAGTGAATTCACCCCTCCACTTT,CASRTLEVNSPLHF
TRBJ2-7,TRBD1,TRBV11-2,medium-sized,TGTGCCAGCAGCTTAGTGCGGACAGGGGGCCACGAGCAGTACTTC,CASSLVRTGGHEQYF
TRBJ2-1,TRBD2,TRBV3-1,.,TGTGCCTCCCGGACTAGCGGGGAGGTGGATGAGCAGTTCTTC,CASRTSGEVDEQFF
TRBJ2-3,TRBD2,TRBV5-1,few,TGCGCCAGCAGCTTGTTGACTAGCGGAAGCACAGATACGCAGTATTTT,CASSLLTSGSTDTQYF
TRBJ2-1,.,TRBV5-6,few,TGTGCCAGCAGCATCGGGCTCCATGAGCAGTTCTTC,CASSIGLHEQFF
TRBJ2-1,.,TRBV6-5,.,TGTGCCAGTGCAAAGGGGCGTAGCTCCTACAATGAGCAGTTCTTC,CASAKGRSSYNEQFF
TRBJ2-3,.,TRBV4-3,medium-sized,TGCGCCAGCAGCCAAGAAAAGCGTCCCGCAGATACGCAGTATTTT,CASSQEKRPADTQYF
TRBJ2-1,.,TRBV4-3,medium-sized,TGCGCCAGCAGCCAAGTGGTCAGGACTTCCTACAATGAGCAGTTCTTC,CASSQVVRTSYNEQFF
TRBJ2-1,.,TRBV7-2,.,TGTGCCAGCAGCTTAGCGGAAGGGGGCAATGAGCAGTTCTTC,CASSLAEGGNEQFF
TRBJ1-6,.,TRBV10-3,.,TGTGCCATCAATCAGGGATCTGGTTCACCCCTCCACTTT,CAINQGSGSPLHF
TRBJ1-5,.,TRBV20-1,.,TGCAGTGCTAGTAATCGGATTTCAGGATCCAATCAGCCCCAGCATTTT,CSASNRISGSNQPQHF
TRBJ2-1,.,TRBV5-1,few,TGCGCCAGCAGCTTGAACCCCGCCTCGAGCTCCTACAATGAGCAGTTCTTC,CASSLNPASSSYNEQFF
TRBJ2-7,.,TRBV10-3,.,TGTGCCATCAGTGAGGTGGACGAGCAGTACTTC,CAISEVDEQYF
TRBJ2-6,.,TRBV5-1,few,TGCGCCAGCAGCACGGGACTGCTAAGCTCTGGGGCCAACGTCCTGACTTTC,CASSTGLLSSGANVLTF
TRBJ2-3,TRBD2,TRBV18,few,TGTGCCAGCTCACCACCGAAGGGACTAGCGTCAGATACGCAGTATTTT,CASSPPKGLASDTQYF
TRBJ2-5,TRBD2,TRBV5-1,medium-sized,TGCGCCAGCAGCACCGGACTAGCCCAAGAGACCCAGTACTTC,CASSTGLAQETQYF
TRBJ2-7,TRBD1,TRBV6-1,few,TGTGCCAGCATCGACGGGACAGTTTACGAGCAGTACTTC,CASIDGTVYEQYF
TRBJ2-1,TRBD2,TRBV5-5,medium-sized,TGTGCCAGCAGCTTGTGGGGAAAAGCGGGGGGGCTGGCCTACAATGAGCAGTTCTTC,CASSLWGKAGGLAYNEQFF
TRBJ2-3,TRBD2,TRBV27,many,TGTGCCAGCGGAAGTCTAGCGGGGATCGGGGATACGCAGTATTTT,CASGSLAGIGDTQYF